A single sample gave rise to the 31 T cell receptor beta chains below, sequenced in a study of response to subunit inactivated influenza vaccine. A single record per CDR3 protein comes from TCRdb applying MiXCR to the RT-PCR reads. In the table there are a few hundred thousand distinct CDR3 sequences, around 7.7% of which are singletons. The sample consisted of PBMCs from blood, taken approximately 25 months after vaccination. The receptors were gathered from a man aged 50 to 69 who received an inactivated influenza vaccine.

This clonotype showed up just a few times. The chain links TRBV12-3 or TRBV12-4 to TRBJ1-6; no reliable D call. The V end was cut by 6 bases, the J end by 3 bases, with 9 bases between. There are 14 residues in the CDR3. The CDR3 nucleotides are TGTGCCAGCAGACTGCGAGGCTATAATTCACCCCTCCACTTT. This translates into CASRLRGYNSPLHF.

The CDR3 DNA reads TGTGCCAGCAGTTACTTGGACGTAGGCGGGTACAATGAGCAGTTCTTC. It codes for CASSYLDVGGYNEQFF. This chain connects TRBV6-5 to TRBJ2-1, with TRBD2 as a possible D gene (5 bases). This CDR3 has 16 amino acids. V was trimmed by 1 base and J by 4 bases, leaving 14 bases between them. CDR1 and CDR2 from the germline V gene are MNHEY and SVGAGI.

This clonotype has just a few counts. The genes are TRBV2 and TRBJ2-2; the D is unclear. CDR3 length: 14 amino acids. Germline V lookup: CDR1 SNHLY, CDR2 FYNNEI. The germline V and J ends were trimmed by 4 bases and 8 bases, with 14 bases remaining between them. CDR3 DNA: TGTGCCAGCAGTGGGCCGCCGACGGTGGGGGAGCTGTTTTTT. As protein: CASSGPPTVGELFF.

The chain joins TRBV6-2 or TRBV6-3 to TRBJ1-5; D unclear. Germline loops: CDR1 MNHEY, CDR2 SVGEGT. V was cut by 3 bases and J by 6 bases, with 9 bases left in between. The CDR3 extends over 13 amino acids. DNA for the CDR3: TGTGCCAGCAGTTATATCGGCGGTCAGCCCCAGCATTTT. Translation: CASSYIGGQPQHF.

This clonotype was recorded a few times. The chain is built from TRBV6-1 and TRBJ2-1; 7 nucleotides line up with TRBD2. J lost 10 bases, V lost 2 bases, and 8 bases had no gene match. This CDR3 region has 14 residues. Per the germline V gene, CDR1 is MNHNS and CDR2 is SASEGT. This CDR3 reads CASSESPQGGEQFF. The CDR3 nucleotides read TGTGCCAGCAGTGAAAGCCCCCAGGGAGGGGAGCAGTTCTTC.

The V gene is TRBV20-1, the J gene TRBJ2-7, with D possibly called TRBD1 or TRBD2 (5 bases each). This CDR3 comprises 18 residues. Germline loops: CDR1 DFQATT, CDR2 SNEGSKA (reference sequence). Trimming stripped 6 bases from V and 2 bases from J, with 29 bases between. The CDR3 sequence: CSASGLRGLRASAYEQYF. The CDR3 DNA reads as TGCAGTGCCAGTGGACTCCGGGGCCTTAGGGCGAGCGCCTACGAGCAGTACTTC.

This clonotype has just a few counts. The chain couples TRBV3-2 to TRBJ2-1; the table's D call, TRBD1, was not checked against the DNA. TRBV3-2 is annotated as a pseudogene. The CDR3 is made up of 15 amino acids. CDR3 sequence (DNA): TGTGCCAGCACCCGGGGGGGCGGGTCGTACAATGAGCAGTTCTTC. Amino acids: CASTRGGGSYNEQFF.

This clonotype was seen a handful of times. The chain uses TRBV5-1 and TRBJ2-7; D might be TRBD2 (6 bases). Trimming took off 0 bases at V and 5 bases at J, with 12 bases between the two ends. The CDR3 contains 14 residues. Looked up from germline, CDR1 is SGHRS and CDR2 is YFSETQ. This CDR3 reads CASSLGRGKNEQYF. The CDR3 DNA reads TGCGCCAGCAGCTTGGGGCGGGGAAAGAACGAGCAGTACTTC.

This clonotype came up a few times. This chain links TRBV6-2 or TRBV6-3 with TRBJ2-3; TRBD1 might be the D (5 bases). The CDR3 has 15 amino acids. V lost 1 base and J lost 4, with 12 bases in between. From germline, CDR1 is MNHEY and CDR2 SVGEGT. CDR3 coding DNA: TGTGCCAGCAGTTACTTGAGCGTAGGGGCAGATACGCAGTATTTT. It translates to CASSYLSVGADTQYF.

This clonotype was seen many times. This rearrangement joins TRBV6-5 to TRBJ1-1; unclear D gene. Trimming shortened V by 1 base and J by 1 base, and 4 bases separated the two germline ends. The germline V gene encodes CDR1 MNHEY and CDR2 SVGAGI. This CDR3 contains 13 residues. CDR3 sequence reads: CASSYWRNTEAFF. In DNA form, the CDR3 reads TGTGCCAGCAGTTACTGGCGGAACACTGAAGCTTTCTTT.

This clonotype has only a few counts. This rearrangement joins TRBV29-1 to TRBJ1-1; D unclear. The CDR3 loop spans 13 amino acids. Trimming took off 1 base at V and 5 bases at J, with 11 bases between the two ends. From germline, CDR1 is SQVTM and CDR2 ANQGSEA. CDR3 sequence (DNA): TGCAGCGTTGAAGTCTCCGGTGATACTGAAGCTTTCTTT. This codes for CSVEVSGDTEAFF.

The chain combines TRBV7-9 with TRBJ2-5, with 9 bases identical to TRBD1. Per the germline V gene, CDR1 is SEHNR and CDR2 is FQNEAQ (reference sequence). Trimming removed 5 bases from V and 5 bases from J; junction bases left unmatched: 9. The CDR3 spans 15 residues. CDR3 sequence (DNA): TGTGCCAGCAGCGCCGGGACAGGGCCGTTGGAGACCCAGTACTTC. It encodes CASSAGTGPLETQYF.

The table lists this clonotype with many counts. CDR3 protein: CSASGSGHNEQFF. DNA for the CDR3: TGCAGTGCTAGTGGTAGCGGTCACAATGAGCAGTTCTTC. V is TRBV20-1 and J is TRBJ2-1; D is perhaps TRBD2 (6 bases). This CDR3 contains 13 residues. Looked up from germline, CDR1 is DFQATT and CDR2 is SNEGSKA (reference sequence). Trimming took off 3 bases at V and 5 bases at J, with 11 bases between the two ends.

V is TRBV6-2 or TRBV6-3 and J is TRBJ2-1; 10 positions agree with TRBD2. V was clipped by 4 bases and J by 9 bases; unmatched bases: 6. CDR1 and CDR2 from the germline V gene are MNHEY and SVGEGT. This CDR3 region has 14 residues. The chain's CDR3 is CASSSPGLALEQFF. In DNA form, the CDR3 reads TGTGCCAGCAGTTCTCCGGGACTAGCGCTTGAGCAGTTCTTC.

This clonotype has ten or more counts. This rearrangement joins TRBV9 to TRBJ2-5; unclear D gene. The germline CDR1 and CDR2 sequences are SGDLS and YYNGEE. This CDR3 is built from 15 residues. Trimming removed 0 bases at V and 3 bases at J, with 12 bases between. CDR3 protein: CASSVAGTSEETQYF. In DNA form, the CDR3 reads TGTGCCAGCAGCGTAGCGGGTACCTCGGAAGAGACCCAGTACTTC. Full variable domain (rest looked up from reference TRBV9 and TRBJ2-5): DSGVTQTPKHLITATGQRVTLRCSPRSGDLSVYWYQQSLDQGLQFLIQYYNGEERAKGNILERFSAQQFPDLHSELNLSSLELGDSALYFCASSVAGTSEETQYFGPGTRLLVL.

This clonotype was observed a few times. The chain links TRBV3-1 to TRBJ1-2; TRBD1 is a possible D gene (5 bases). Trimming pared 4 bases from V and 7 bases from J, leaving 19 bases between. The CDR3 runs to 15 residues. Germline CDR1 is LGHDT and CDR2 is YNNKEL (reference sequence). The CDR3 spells CASSPSGTVSGGYTF. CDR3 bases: TGTGCCAGCAGCCCATCCGGGACGGTGTCGGGTGGCTACACCTTC.

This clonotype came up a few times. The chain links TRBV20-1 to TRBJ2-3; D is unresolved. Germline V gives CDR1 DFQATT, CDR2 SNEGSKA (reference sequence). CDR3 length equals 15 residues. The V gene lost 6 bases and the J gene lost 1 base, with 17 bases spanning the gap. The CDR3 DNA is TGCAGTGCCGCACCCCACACCCGGGGCACAGATACGCAGTATTTT. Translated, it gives CSAAPHTRGTDTQYF.

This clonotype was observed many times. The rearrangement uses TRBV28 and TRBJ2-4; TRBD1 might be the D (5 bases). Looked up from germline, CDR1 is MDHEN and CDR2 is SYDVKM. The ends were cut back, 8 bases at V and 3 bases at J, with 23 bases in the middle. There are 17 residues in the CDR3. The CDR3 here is CASLGGRGLGNKNIQYF. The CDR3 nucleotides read TGTGCCAGCCTCGGCGGTAGGGGTCTAGGGAACAAAAACATTCAGTACTTC.

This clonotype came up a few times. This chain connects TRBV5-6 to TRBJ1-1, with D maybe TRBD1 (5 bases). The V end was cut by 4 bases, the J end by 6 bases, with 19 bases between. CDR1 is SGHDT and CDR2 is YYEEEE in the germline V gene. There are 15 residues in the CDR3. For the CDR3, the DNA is TGTGCCAGCAGCACTCGAGTCAGGGTTACCTCTGAAGCTTTCTTT. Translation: CASSTRVRVTSEAFF. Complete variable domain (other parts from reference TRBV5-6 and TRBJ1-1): DAGVTQSPTHLIKTRGQQVTLRCSPKSGHDTVSWYQQALGQGPQFIFQYYEEEERQRGNFPDRFSGHQFPNYSSELNVNALLLGDSALYLCASSTRVRVTSEAFFGQGTRLTVV.

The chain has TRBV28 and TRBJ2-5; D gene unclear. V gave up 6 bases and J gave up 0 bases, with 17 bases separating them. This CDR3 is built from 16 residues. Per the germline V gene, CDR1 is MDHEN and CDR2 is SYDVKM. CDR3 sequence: CASSSRASSYQETQYF. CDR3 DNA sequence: TGTGCCAGCAGCTCAAGGGCCAGCTCGTACCAAGAGACCCAGTACTTC.

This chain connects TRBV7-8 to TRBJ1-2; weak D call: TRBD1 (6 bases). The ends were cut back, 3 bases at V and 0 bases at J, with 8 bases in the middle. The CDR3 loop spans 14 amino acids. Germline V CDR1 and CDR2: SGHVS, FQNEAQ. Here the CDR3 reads CASSFWTANYGYTF. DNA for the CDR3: TGTGCCAGCAGCTTCTGGACAGCTAACTATGGCTACACCTTC. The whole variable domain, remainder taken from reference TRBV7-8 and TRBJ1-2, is GAGVSQSPRYKVAKRGQDVALRCDPISGHVSLFWYQQALGQGPEFLTYFQNEAQLDKSGLPSDRFFAERPEGSVSTLKIQRTQQEDSAVYLCASSFWTANYGYTFGSGTRLTVV.

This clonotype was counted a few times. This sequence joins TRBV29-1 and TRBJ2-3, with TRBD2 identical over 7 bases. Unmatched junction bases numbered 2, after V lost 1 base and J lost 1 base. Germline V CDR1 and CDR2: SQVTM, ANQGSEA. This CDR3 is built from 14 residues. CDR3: CSVEVLAGTDTQYF. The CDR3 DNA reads TGCAGCGTTGAAGTTCTAGCGGGCACAGATACGCAGTATTTT.

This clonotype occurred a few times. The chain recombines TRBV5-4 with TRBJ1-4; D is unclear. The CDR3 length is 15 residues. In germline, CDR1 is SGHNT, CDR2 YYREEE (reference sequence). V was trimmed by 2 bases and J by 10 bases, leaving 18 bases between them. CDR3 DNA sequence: TGTGCCAGCAGCTTAGCGGGAGCGGAGGGTGGAAAACTGTTTTTT. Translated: CASSLAGAEGGKLFF. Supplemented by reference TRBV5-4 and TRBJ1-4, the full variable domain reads ETGVTQSPTHLIKTRGQQVTLRCSSQSGHNTVSWYQQALGQGPQFIFQYYREEENGRGNFPPRFSGLQFPNYSSELNVNALELDDSALYLCASSLAGAEGGKLFFGSGTQLSVL.

The CDR3 reads CASRNGELAKNIQYF. The CDR3 DNA is TGTGCCAGCAGGAACGGAGAACTAGCCAAAAACATTCAGTACTTC. This sequence joins TRBV5-4 and TRBJ2-4; D unresolved. CDR3 length: 15 amino acids. CDR1 and CDR2 (germline): SGHNT, YYREEE (reference sequence). The germline V and J ends were trimmed by 5 bases and 0 bases, with 12 bases remaining between them.

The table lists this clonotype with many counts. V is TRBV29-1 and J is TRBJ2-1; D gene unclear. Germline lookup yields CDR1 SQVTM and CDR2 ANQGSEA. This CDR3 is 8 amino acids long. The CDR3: CSTGEQFF. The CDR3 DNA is TGCAGTACCGGTGAGCAGTTCTTC.

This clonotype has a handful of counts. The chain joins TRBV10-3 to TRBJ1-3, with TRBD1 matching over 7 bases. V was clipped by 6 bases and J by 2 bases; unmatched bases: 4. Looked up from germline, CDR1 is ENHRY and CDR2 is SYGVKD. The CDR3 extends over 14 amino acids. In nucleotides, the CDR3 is TGTGCCATCAGCCTACAGGGGACTGGAAACACCATATATTTT. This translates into CAISLQGTGNTIYF.

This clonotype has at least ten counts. The CDR3 protein is CSVEADTGELFF. The CDR3 bases are TGCAGCGTTGAGGCGGACACCGGGGAGCTGTTTTTT. The chain couples TRBV29-1 to TRBJ2-2; D not certain. Germline loops: CDR1 SQVTM, CDR2 ANQGSEA. V lost 3 bases, J lost 3 bases, and 5 bases lay in between. The CDR3 extends over 12 amino acids.

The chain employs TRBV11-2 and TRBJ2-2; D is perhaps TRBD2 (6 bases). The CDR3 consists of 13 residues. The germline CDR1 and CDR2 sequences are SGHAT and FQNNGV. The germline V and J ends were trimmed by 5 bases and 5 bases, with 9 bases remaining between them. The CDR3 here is CASSRSGTGELFF. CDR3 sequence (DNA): TGTGCCAGCAGCCGGAGCGGGACCGGGGAGCTGTTTTTT. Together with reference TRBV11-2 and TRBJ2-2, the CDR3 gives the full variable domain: EAGVAQSPRYKIIEKRQSVAFWCNPISGHATLYWYQQILGQGPKLLIQFQNNGVVDDSQLPKDRFSAERLKGVDSTLKIQPAKLEDSAVYLCASSRSGTGELFFGEGSRLTVL.

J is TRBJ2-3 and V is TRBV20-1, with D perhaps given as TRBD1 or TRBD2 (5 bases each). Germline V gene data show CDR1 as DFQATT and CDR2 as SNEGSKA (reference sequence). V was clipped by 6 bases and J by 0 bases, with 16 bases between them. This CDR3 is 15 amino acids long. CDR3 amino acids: CSAGDLFPSTDTQYF. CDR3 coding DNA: TGCAGTGCCGGGGACCTCTTCCCTAGCACAGATACGCAGTATTTT.

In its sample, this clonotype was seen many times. CDR3 region: CASKGAGNQPQHF. As DNA, the CDR3 is TGTGCCAGTAAGGGGGCAGGGAATCAGCCCCAGCATTTT. The rearrangement uses TRBV12-3 or TRBV12-4 and TRBJ1-5, with 7 positions matching TRBD1. J lost 4 bases, V lost 9 bases, and 6 bases had no gene match. The CDR3 has 13 residues.

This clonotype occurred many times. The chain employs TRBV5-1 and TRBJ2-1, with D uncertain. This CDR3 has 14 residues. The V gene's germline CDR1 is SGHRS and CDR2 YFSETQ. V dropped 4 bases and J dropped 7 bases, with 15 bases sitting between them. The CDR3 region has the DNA TGCGCCAGCAGCAAAGACACCCCCGGGAATGAGCAGTTCTTC. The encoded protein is CASSKDTPGNEQFF.